One sample yielded the 15 T cell receptor beta chains listed below, sequenced in a study of CD4 and CD8 cells across lung adenocarcinoma regions. MiXCR, run by TCRdb on the PCR reads, gives a single entry per CDR3 protein. This sample has roughly 19,000 distinct CDR3 sequences; roughly half occur once, and the top ten carry about three fifths. Sequencing used CD8+ T cells from the center of a lung tumor. All receptors come from a female donor with lung adenocarcinoma. The CD4 and CD8 labels of this study may be unreliable.

The sample holds a few counts of this clonotype. The chain has TRBV10-2 and TRBJ2-6; weak D call: TRBD1 (5 bases). The CDR3 has 17 residues. The V end was cut by 3 bases, the J end by 0 bases, with 12 bases between. The germline V gene encodes CDR1 WSHSY and CDR2 SAAADI. CDR3 loop: CASSERQIISGANVLTF. Here the CDR3 DNA reads TGCGCCAGCAGTGAAAGACAGATAATCTCTGGGGCCAACGTCCTGACTTTC.

This chain links TRBV10-1 with TRBJ2-5; TRBD2 might be the D (6 bases). The DNA end is more similar to TRBJ2-7, so the J call may be wrong. Germline V gives CDR1 WNHNN, CDR2 SYGVQD (reference sequence). This CDR3 has 14 amino acids. The CDR3 DNA sequence: TGCGCCAGCAGTGAGGGTGGGGGGATCTACGAGCAGTACTTC. As protein: CASSEGGGIYEQYF.

Concerning this clonotype itself: The conserved phenylalanine or tryptophan is not found at the CDR3 terminus, so this likely reflects a read error. No DNA is shown, since the ends of the CDR3 on it are uncertain; the CDR3 is the one TCRdb lists. V is TRBV7-1 and J is TRBJ2-5. TRBV7-1 has ORF status, its function being uncertain. The length of the CDR3 is 8 amino acids, counting both ends. CDR3 sequence reads: CAQQLIEN.

A few counts support this clonotype. The chain employs TRBV4-1 and TRBJ2-7; 13 bases line up with TRBD2. This CDR3 has 15 amino acids. From germline, CDR1 is MGHRA and CDR2 YSYEKL. Unmatched junction bases numbered 2, after V lost 4 bases and J lost 2 bases. In DNA, the CDR3 is TGCGCCAGCAGCCTTGGGACTAGCGGGACCTACGAGCAGTACTTC. Translating it yields CASSLGTSGTYEQYF.

This clonotype was recorded at least ten times. The chain recombines TRBV25-1 with TRBJ1-6; 9 nucleotides agree with TRBD1. Per the germline V gene, CDR1 is MGHDK and CDR2 is SYGVNS. With V trimmed by 6 bases and J by 9 bases, 9 bases remained unmatched. This CDR3 is 15 amino acids long. Here the CDR3 reads CASREDRGQGSPLHF. The CDR3 coding sequence is TGTGCCAGCAGAGAGGACAGGGGACAGGGTTCACCCCTCCACTTT.

This clonotype was counted between two and nine times. The rearrangement links TRBV6-1 to TRBJ2-3; a weak D match, TRBD1 (6 bases). Germline CDR1 and CDR2: MNHNS and SASEGT. Trimming stripped 4 bases from V and 3 bases from J, with 11 bases between. The CDR3 is made up of 14 amino acids. Here the CDR3 DNA reads TGTGCCAGCAGTGCGGGGCAGGGGACAGATACGCAGTATTTT. It is translated as CASSAGQGTDTQYF.

This clonotype was seen a few times. The CDR3 nucleotides are TGTGCCACCCTACAGGGGATGAACACCGGGGAGCTGTTTTTT. Translation gives CATLQGMNTGELFF. The rearrangement links TRBV12-3 or TRBV12-4 to TRBJ2-2; 7 nucleotides line up with TRBD1. This CDR3 has 14 amino acids. V shed 10 bases, J shed 1 base, and the junction held 6 bases outside the gene matches.

This clonotype was seen only a few times. This chain joins TRBV10-2 and TRBJ2-1; D call uncertain. V was clipped by 6 bases and J by 9 bases, with 27 bases between them. CDR1 and CDR2 (germline): WSHSY, SAAADI. CDR3 length: 17 residues. DNA for the CDR3: TGCGCCAGCAGCCCAACATCGATAGCCTCTCACAGCACTGAGCAGTTCTTC. Its translation is CASSPTSIASHSTEQFF.

This clonotype was seen only a few times. This rearrangement joins TRBV6-1 to TRBJ2-2; D is possibly TRBD2 (6 bases). Germline-derived CDR1 and CDR2 are MNHNS and SASEGT. This CDR3 comprises 15 residues. Trimming took off 9 bases at V and 1 base at J, with 15 bases between the two ends. CDR3 DNA sequence: TGTGCCAGTTCCCTGCTAGCGCGGAACACCGGGGAGCTGTTTTTT. Protein: CASSLLARNTGELFF.

This clonotype was counted many times. The chain is built from TRBV27 and TRBJ2-1, with 8 bases aligning to TRBD1. Matching the DNA end better, TRBJ2-5 makes the J call doubtful. Germline assignment: CDR1 MNHEY and CDR2 SMNVEV (reference sequence). This CDR3 spans 14 amino acids. This chain's CDR3 is CASSHGQGRETQYF. CDR3 coding DNA: TGTGCCAGCAGTCACGGACAGGGCCGAGAGACCCAGTACTTC.

This clonotype occurred a few times. The chain joins TRBV6-1 to TRBJ2-5, with a possible D match to TRBD1 (6 bases). This CDR3 has 14 residues. V was pared by 2 bases and J by 5 bases, with 12 bases between. Germline lookup yields CDR1 MNHNS and CDR2 SASEGT. As DNA, the CDR3 is TGTGCCAGCAGTGAATACAGGGTCGGGGAGACCCAGTACTTC. It codes for CASSEYRVGETQYF.

V gene TRBV6-5 combines with J gene TRBJ1-6, with a tentative D call TRBD1 (5 bases). The CDR3 contains 15 residues. Deletions cut 3 bases from V and 7 bases from J, with 13 bases between. Germline V CDR1 and CDR2: MNHEY, SVGAGI. CDR3 coding DNA: TGTGCCAGCAGTTATGATGGCAGGGCCAATTCACCCCTCCACTTT. Encoded protein: CASSYDGRANSPLHF.

V is TRBV5-1 and J is TRBJ2-1; 8 positions match TRBD2. The germline gives CDR1 SGHRS, CDR2 YFSETQ. The CDR3 runs 16 residues. J lost 0 bases, V lost 2 bases, and 4 bases had no gene match. The CDR3 reads CASSLLSGSSYNEQFF. In nucleotides, the CDR3 is TGCGCCAGCAGCTTACTGAGCGGGAGCTCCTACAATGAGCAGTTCTTC.

Comment on this clonotype: One end of the junction varies from germline; a read error may be responsible. This chain's CDR3 is CASRGSGASGPDTQYF. CDR3 DNA: TGTGCCAGCAGGGGGTCCGGGGCTAGTGGCCCAGATACCCAGTACTTT. The chain employs TRBV6-1 and TRBJ2-5, with D perhaps assigned TRBD1 or TRBD2 (5 bases each). Looked up from germline, CDR1 is MNHNS and CDR2 is SASEGT. CDR3 length equals 16 residues.

This clonotype appeared once. The chain links TRBV6-1 to TRBJ2-1; 9 nucleotides line up with TRBD2. Looked up from germline, CDR1 is MNHNS and CDR2 is SASEGT. The J segment lost 15 bases and the V segment lost 6 bases, leaving 15 bases of the junction unmatched. The CDR3 contains 14 residues. CDR3: CASSDAELAGPPFF. The CDR3 region has the DNA TGTGCCAGCAGCGACGCAGAGCTAGCGGGACCCCCGTTCTTC.